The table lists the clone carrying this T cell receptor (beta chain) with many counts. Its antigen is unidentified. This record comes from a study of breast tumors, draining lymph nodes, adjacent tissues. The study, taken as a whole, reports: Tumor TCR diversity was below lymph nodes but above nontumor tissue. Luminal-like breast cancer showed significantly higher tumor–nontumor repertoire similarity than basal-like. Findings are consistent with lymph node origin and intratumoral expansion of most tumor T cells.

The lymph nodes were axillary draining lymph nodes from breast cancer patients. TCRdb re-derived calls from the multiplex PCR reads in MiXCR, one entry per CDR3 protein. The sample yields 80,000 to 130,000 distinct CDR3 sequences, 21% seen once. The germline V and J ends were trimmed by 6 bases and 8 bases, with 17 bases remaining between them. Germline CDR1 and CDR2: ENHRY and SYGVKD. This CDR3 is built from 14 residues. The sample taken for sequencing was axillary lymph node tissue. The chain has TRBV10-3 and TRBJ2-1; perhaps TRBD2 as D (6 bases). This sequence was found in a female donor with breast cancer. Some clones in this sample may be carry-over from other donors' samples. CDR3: CAIRSDGGKHEQFF. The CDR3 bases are TGTGCCATCAGATCTGACGGCGGGAAACATGAGCAGTTCTTC.